This T cell receptor beta chain came from a study of T cells in Graves' hyperthyroidism and ophthalmopathy. The definition of stable Graves' hyperthyroidism was no ophthalmopathy progression within 18 months. Each diagnosis drew on symptoms, thyroxine, TRAb, thyroid ultrasound and orbital computed tomography findings. The TCR beta CDR3 regions underwent amplification using RNA transcripts as the source. With the HTBI primer set, the TCR CDR3 went through a first round of RT-PCR. TCRdb re-derived calls from the multiplex PCR reads in MiXCR, one entry per CDR3 protein. The sample holds under 350,000 distinct CDR3 sequences; around a sixth are singletons and the top ten take about 49%. Germline-derived CDR1 and CDR2 are KGHSH and LQKENI. CDR3 length: 16 residues. The V end lost 1 base, the J end lost 1 base, and 10 bases lay between the germline ends.

Sequenced sample: blood. This sequence joins TRBV18 and TRBJ2-2; no clear D. The receptor was isolated from a woman aged 45 to 65 with Graves' hyperthyroidism. As DNA, the CDR3 is TGTGCCAGCTCACCACAAAGGGCGGAGAACACCGGGGAGCTGTTTTTT. Translated, it gives CASSPQRAENTGELFF.